Below, 16 T cell receptor beta chains from the same sample are listed, as sequenced in a study of shared clonotypes between healthy human individuals. Assay used: immunoSEQ multiplex PCR; TCRdb lists only in-frame clones, some missing. The sample lists roughly 2.1 million clones; about 93% were seen once. Naive CD8 cells comprised CD45RO-negative, CCR7-positively selected cells, excluding terminally differentiated effector memory CD45RA+ cells. The sample comprised naive CD8+ T cells from PBMCs. The receptors stem from a man aged 18 to 35 in good health. Some clones in this sample may be carry-over from other donors' samples.

On this clone itself: Distinct nucleotide sequences in the sample also encode this CDR3. This sequence joins TRBV30 and TRBJ2-1, with no clear D. This CDR3 spans 12 amino acids. Germline values: CDR1 GTSNPN, CDR2 SVGIG (reference sequence). The V and J ends lost 0 bases and 7 bases respectively, with 7 bases between them. The CDR3 coding sequence is TGTGCCTGGAGTGTAATGGGTAATGAGCAGTTCTTC. This encodes CAWSVMGNEQFF.

The CDR3 is CASRKGTVNYNEQFF. CDR3 sequence (DNA): TGCGCCTCAAGGAAGGGGACAGTTAACTACAATGAGCAGTTCTTC. J is TRBJ2-1 and V is TRBV5-1, with 7 bases lining up with TRBD1. Germline values: CDR1 SGHRS, CDR2 YFSETQ. CDR3 size: 15 residues. V dropped 10 bases and J dropped 3; count of bases not matched to a gene: 13.

This clone was counted a single time. This rearrangement joins TRBV13 to TRBJ2-7, with 14 nucleotides matching TRBD2. Germline V gene lookup returns CDR1 PRHDT and CDR2 FYEKMQ (reference sequence). CDR3 length: 17 amino acids. After removal of 5 bases from V and 3 bases from J, the junction contained 9 bases not matched to a gene. The CDR3 sequence is CASSTPGLAGEGYEQYF. The DNA for the CDR3 is TGTGCCAGCAGCACCCCGGGACTAGCGGGAGAGGGCTACGAGCAGTACTTC. Using reference TRBV13 and TRBJ2-7 for the parts outside the CDR3, the full variable domain is AAGVIQSPRHLIKEKRETATLKCYPIPRHDTVYWYQQGPGQDPQFLISFYEKMQSDKGSIPDRFSAQQFSDYHSELNMSSLELGDSALYFCASSTPGLAGEGYEQYFGPGTRLTVT.

The rearrangement links TRBV19 to TRBJ1-5; tentative D call: TRBD1 (5 bases). Trimming shortened V by 5 bases and J by 1 base, and 12 bases separated the two germline ends. The germline gives CDR1 LNHDA, CDR2 SQIVND (reference sequence). The CDR3 is 15 residues long. The CDR3 sequence: CASSQGEWSNQPQHF. The CDR3 DNA sequence: TGTGCCAGTAGTCAGGGCGAGTGGAGCAATCAGCCCCAGCATTTT.

The chain carries TRBV27 and TRBJ1-4; possible D gene TRBD1, 6 bases. CDR3 length: 17 amino acids. Deletions cut 2 bases from V and 0 bases from J, with 13 bases between. Germline-derived CDR1 and CDR2 are MNHEY and SMNVEV (reference sequence). This CDR3 reads CASSLGTNTATNEKLFF. CDR3 DNA sequence: TGTGCCAGCAGTTTAGGGACAAACACTGCAACTAATGAAAAACTGTTTTTT.

Regarding this clone: Distinct nucleotide sequences in the sample also encode this CDR3. J is TRBJ1-2 and V is TRBV14; maybe TRBD1 (5 bases). Germline V gene data show CDR1 as SGHDN and CDR2 as FVKESK. V gave up 6 bases and J gave up 2 bases, with 10 bases separating them. The CDR3 loop spans 13 amino acids. The CDR3 nucleotides read TGTGCCAGCAGTCAGACAGTGAACTATGGCTACACCTTC. Translating gives CASSQTVNYGYTF. Based on the CDR3 plus reference TRBV14 and TRBJ1-2, the full variable domain is EAGVTQFPSHSVIEKGQTVTLRCDPISGHDNLYWYRRVMGKEIKFLLHFVKESKQDESGMPNNRFLAERTGGTYSTLKVQPAELEDSGVYFCASSQTVNYGYTFGSGTRLTVV.

The chain links TRBV7-4 to TRBJ1-5; D is unclear. In germline, CDR1 is SGHVT, CDR2 SQSDAQ. This CDR3 comprises 16 residues. Trimming pared 0 bases from V and 7 bases from J, leaving 16 bases between. As DNA, the CDR3 is TGTGCCAGCAGCTTAGCAATCCTAGTCGGTGGCCAGCCCCAGCATTTT. Translation: CASSLAILVGGQPQHF.

The CDR3 nucleotides read TGCGCCAGCAGCCTTATGCCTCACGGGAATCAGCCCCAGCATTTT. Translating it yields CASSLMPHGNQPQHF. This sequence joins TRBV4-1 and TRBJ1-5; D call uncertain. The CDR3 is 15 amino acids. CDR1 is MGHRA, CDR2 YSYEKL, per germline. V was shortened by 4 bases and J by 4 bases, with 14 bases between the two germline ends.

This chain uses TRBV2 with TRBJ1-1; D perhaps matches TRBD1 (5 bases). CDR1 SNHLY and CDR2 FYNNEI come from the germline V gene. The V and J ends lost 6 bases and 4 bases respectively, with 24 bases between them. The CDR3 length is 17 residues. The chain's CDR3 is CASRHGQGARSGTEAFF. The CDR3 region has the DNA TGTGCCAGCAGACACGGACAAGGGGCACGTTCGGGCACTGAAGCTTTCTTT.

This chain connects TRBV28 to TRBJ2-7; possibly TRBD1 or TRBD2 for D (5 bases each). Germline values: CDR1 MDHEN, CDR2 SYDVKM. This CDR3 has 14 residues. Trimming took off 3 bases at V and 3 bases at J, with 12 bases between the two ends. CDR3 nucleotide sequence: TGTGCCAGCAGTTTTGTTGGGGACGACTACGAGCAGTACTTC. Its protein is CASSFVGDDYEQYF.

This clone showed up just once. The V call is TRBV7-8, the J call TRBJ2-7; unclear D gene. Looked up from germline, CDR1 is SGHVS and CDR2 is FQNEAQ. This CDR3 has 15 residues. V lost 5 bases to trimming and J lost 0 bases, with 14 bases between them. CDR3: CASSHRAKSSYEQYF. CDR3 coding DNA: TGTGCCAGCAGCCACCGGGCCAAAAGCTCCTACGAGCAGTACTTC.

This rearrangement joins TRBV28 to TRBJ1-1; D is perhaps TRBD1 (5 bases). Germline CDR1 and CDR2: MDHEN and SYDVKM. The V gene lost 4 bases and the J gene lost 8 bases, with 11 bases spanning the gap. The CDR3 runs to 12 residues. In DNA form, the CDR3 reads TGTGCCAGCAGTTCCGGGACGGAAGAAGCTTTCTTT. Protein product: CASSSGTEEAFF. The full variable domain, in which reference TRBV28 and TRBJ1-1 provide the parts outside the CDR3, is DVKVTQSSRYLVKRTGEKVFLECVQDMDHENMFWYRQDPGLGLRLIYFSYDVKMKEKGDIPEGYSVSREKKERFSLILESASTNQTSMYLCASSSGTEEAFFGQGTRLTVV.

The chain employs TRBV29-1 and TRBJ1-1, with unresolved D. This CDR3 contains 11 residues. Germline CDR1 reads SQVTM; CDR2 reads ANQGSEA. The germline V and J ends were trimmed by 2 bases and 6 bases, with 7 bases remaining between them. The CDR3 DNA follows: TGCAGCGTTGAAATCCCCCCTGAAGCTTTCTTT. It specifies CSVEIPPEAFF.

A remark on this clone: This specimen includes other DNA sequences encoding the same CDR3. The genes are TRBV9 and TRBJ1-1; 8 bases match TRBD1. With V trimmed by 5 bases and J by 5 bases, 5 bases remained unmatched. This CDR3 is built from 13 residues. Germline CDR1 SGDLS, CDR2 YYNGEE. The CDR3 bases are TGTGCCAGCAGTACAGGGGGTAGGACTGAAGCTTTCTTT. Its protein product is CASSTGGRTEAFF.

This chain links TRBV5-4 with TRBJ2-1; possible D gene TRBD2, 6 bases. CDR1 and CDR2 (germline): SGHNT, YYREEE (reference sequence). The V gene lost 4 bases and the J gene lost 7 bases, with 24 bases spanning the gap. The CDR3 has 17 amino acids. CDR3 DNA sequence: TGTGCCAGCAGCGTTCTACGGGAGTCGGGTCAGGAGAATGAGCAGTTCTTC. This encodes CASSVLRESGQENEQFF. Using reference TRBV5-4 and TRBJ2-1 for the parts outside the CDR3, the full variable domain is ETGVTQSPTHLIKTRGQQVTLRCSSQSGHNTVSWYQQALGQGPQFIFQYYREEENGRGNFPPRFSGLQFPNYSSELNVNALELDDSALYLCASSVLRESGQENEQFFGPGTRLTVL.

V gene TRBV27 combines with J gene TRBJ2-7; unclear D gene. CDR1 MNHEY and CDR2 SMNVEV come from the germline V gene (reference sequence). The CDR3 is 13 residues long. V lost 6 bases and J 6 bases, leaving 15 bases between the germline ends. The CDR3 reads CASSVRAPREQYF. The CDR3 DNA follows: TGTGCCAGCAGCGTTAGAGCCCCCCGCGAGCAGTACTTC.